A single sample gave rise to the 20 T cell receptor beta chains below, sequenced in a study of beta chain features in type 1 diabetes. These receptors' antigens are unknown. Study-wide points: Shortening that was moderate but significant affected the TCRB CDR3s of Type 1 diabetes patients in all four CD4+ subsets.

The authors reverse transcribed all of the isolated RNA, so sequencing captured expressed TCRB transcripts. Using immunoSEQ multiplex PCR, the repertoire was profiled, and TCRdb retains in-frame clones only, with some absent. The table has nearly 700,000 clones, around an eighth seen once. Sequencing was carried out using naive CD4+ T cells from blood. The receptors stem from a man aged 18 to 30 with type 1 diabetes.

The chain combines TRBV2 with TRBJ2-7, with unresolved D. The CDR3 is 12 residues long. CDR1 and CDR2 from the germline V gene are SNHLY and FYNNEI. V was shortened by 3 bases and J by 7 bases, with 10 bases between the two germline ends. The CDR3 region is CASSEAVREQYF. CDR3 nucleotide sequence: TGTGCCAGCAGTGAGGCCGTACGGGAGCAGTACTTC. Full variable domain (outside the CDR3, taken from reference TRBV2 and TRBJ2-7): EPEVTQTPSHQVTQMGQEVILRCVPISNHLYFYWYRQILGQKVEFLVSFYNNEISEKSEIFDDQFSVERPDGSNFTLKIRSTKLEDSAMYFCASSEAVREQYFGPGTRLTVT.

The chain recombines TRBV12-5 with TRBJ2-5; TRBD2 is a possible D gene (6 bases). TRBJ2-7 matches the DNA end more closely, so the J call is doubtful. This CDR3 region has 14 residues. In germline, CDR1 is LGHNT, CDR2 FRNRAP. For the CDR3, the DNA is TGTGCTAGTGGCCCGGGGAACAGGAGGGACGAGCAGTACTTC. Amino acids: CASGPGNRRDEQYF.

The V gene is TRBV30, the J gene TRBJ1-2, with D unclear. CDR3 length equals 11 residues. The V end lost 7 bases, the J end lost 8 bases, and 14 bases lay between the germline ends. From germline, CDR1 is GTSNPN and CDR2 SVGIG (reference sequence). The CDR3 spells CAFPGPRGYTF. In DNA, the CDR3 is TGTGCCTTCCCAGGCCCTAGGGGCTACACCTTC.

The rearrangement links TRBV27 to TRBJ2-5; 9 bases match TRBD1. This CDR3 region has 15 residues. Germline assignment: CDR1 MNHEY and CDR2 SMNVEV (reference sequence). J gave up 3 bases and V 5 bases, and 7 bases lay outside the gene matches. CDR3 sequence reads: CASSLGTGSKETQYF. The DNA for the CDR3 is TGTGCCAGCAGTCTTGGGACAGGGTCGAAAGAGACCCAGTACTTC.

The chain links TRBV6-6 to TRBJ2-3; 12 bases line up with TRBD2. The CDR3 contains 15 residues. Losses at the gene ends were 6 bases for V and 4 bases for J; bases not matched to a gene: 5. CDR1 is MNHNY and CDR2 is SVGAGI in the germline V gene (reference sequence). CDR3 sequence reads: CASRPLAGGADTQYF. The DNA for the CDR3 is TGTGCCAGCAGACCACTAGCGGGGGGAGCAGATACGCAGTATTTT.

The chain has TRBV9 and TRBJ2-2; D is unclear. The CDR3 loop spans 14 amino acids. Trimming removed 4 bases at V and 1 base at J, with 8 bases between. Looked up from germline, CDR1 is SGDLS and CDR2 is YYNGEE. This CDR3 reads CASSPPGNTGELFF. The CDR3, as DNA: TGTGCCAGCAGCCCCCCAGGGAACACCGGGGAGCTGTTTTTT.

With regard to this clone: The same CDR3 can be traced to other DNA sequences in this sample. The genes are TRBV28 and TRBJ2-7; tentatively, D is TRBD1 or TRBD2 (5 bases each). This CDR3 spans 12 amino acids. V lost 2 bases to trimming and J lost 4 bases, with 6 bases between them. Germline-derived CDR1 and CDR2 are MDHEN and SYDVKM. CDR3 DNA sequence: TGTGCCAGCAGTTTAGGGGGATACGAGCAGTACTTC. It translates to CASSLGGYEQYF. The variable domain in full, with the rest retrieved from reference TRBV28 and TRBJ2-7, is DVKVTQSSRYLVKRTGEKVFLECVQDMDHENMFWYRQDPGLGLRLIYFSYDVKMKEKGDIPEGYSVSREKKERFSLILESASTNQTSMYLCASSLGGYEQYFGPGTRLTVT.

V usage is TRBV4-1 and J usage is TRBJ2-2; D gene unclear. The germline V and J ends were trimmed by 4 bases and 4 bases, with 10 bases remaining between them. The CDR3 has 14 amino acids. Germline V gene data show CDR1 as MGHRA and CDR2 as YSYEKL. CDR3 DNA: TGCGCCAGCAGCCCATACGAGGTCACCGGGGAGCTGTTTTTT. Protein product: CASSPYEVTGELFF.

This clone showed up just a few times. The chain links TRBV30 to TRBJ1-1, with 7 bases fitting TRBD1. This CDR3 region has 13 residues. CDR1 is GTSNPN, CDR2 SVGIG, per germline (reference sequence). V shed 3 bases, J shed 4 bases, and the junction held 5 bases outside the gene matches. As DNA, the CDR3 is TGTGCCTGGAGCGGCAGGGGGGGCACTGAAGCTTTCTTT. Protein: CAWSGRGGTEAFF.

This clone was counted between two and nine times. J is TRBJ1-2 and V is TRBV9; D is ambiguous. The V end was cut by 0 bases, the J end by 0 bases, with 3 bases between. This CDR3 is 13 amino acids long. CDR1 and CDR2 from the germline V gene are SGDLS and YYNGEE. The DNA of the CDR3 is TGTGCCAGCAGCGTAGGCCCTAACTATGGCTACACCTTC. It specifies CASSVGPNYGYTF.

This clone has a handful of counts. The chain combines TRBV11-3 with TRBJ1-2, with D tentatively TRBD1 (6 bases). V shed 6 bases and J shed 3 bases, with 11 bases lying between them. The CDR3 covers 13 residues. Germline values: CDR1 SGHNT, CDR2 YENEEA. CDR3 in DNA: TGTGCCAGCAGTCGGGACACCTACTATGGCTACACCTTC. Amino acids: CASSRDTYYGYTF.

This clone was recorded once. The rearrangement links TRBV4-1 to TRBJ1-5, with 7 bases lining up with TRBD1. Trimming cost V 4 bases and J 3 bases; bases outside gene matches: 6. Germline V CDR1 and CDR2: MGHRA, YSYEKL. CDR3 length equals 15 residues. The CDR3 reads CASSLGQANNQPQHF. CDR3 sequence (DNA): TGCGCCAGCAGCCTAGGACAGGCAAACAATCAGCCCCAGCATTTT.

The sample holds a few counts of this clone. The chain combines TRBV25-1 with TRBJ1-6; D is unresolved. This CDR3 has 13 residues. Germline CDR1 is MGHDK and CDR2 is SYGVNS. The V end lost 3 bases, the J end lost 3 bases, and 3 bases lay between the germline ends. The CDR3 here is CASSDNYNSPLHF. CDR3 in DNA: TGTGCCAGCAGTGACAACTATAATTCACCCCTCCACTTT.

This clone was seen a few times. The chain employs TRBV28 and TRBJ2-1; 8 nucleotides align to TRBD2. This CDR3 is 16 amino acids long. Germline CDR1 and CDR2: MDHEN and SYDVKM. The V and J ends lost 5 bases and 3 bases, in that order; junction bases with no gene match: 9. The CDR3: CASSIGAAGDYNEQFF. CDR3 sequence (DNA): TGTGCCAGCAGTATAGGGGCAGCGGGGGACTACAATGAGCAGTTCTTC.

This clone was seen once. The chain combines TRBV6-1 with TRBJ1-1, with D possibly matching TRBD1 (5 bases). The germline V gene encodes CDR1 MNHNS and CDR2 SASEGT. The germline V and J ends were trimmed by 4 bases and 1 base, with 7 bases remaining between them. The CDR3 loop spans 13 amino acids. CDR3 coding DNA: TGTGCCAGCAGTGGACAGACGAACACTGAAGCTTTCTTT. Translation: CASSGQTNTEAFF.

This clone was observed a handful of times. The chain combines TRBV5-1 with TRBJ2-5; D is undetermined. The DNA end lines up better with TRBJ2-7; the J call may be wrong. Germline V gene data show CDR1 as SGHRS and CDR2 as YFSETQ. CDR3 length: 13 residues. The chain's CDR3 is CASSLTVSYEQYF. The DNA of the CDR3 is TGCGCCAGCAGCTTGACAGTCTCCTACGAGCAGTACTTC.

This chain joins TRBV9 and TRBJ2-1; D is undetermined. The germline CDR1 and CDR2 sequences are SGDLS and YYNGEE. CDR3 size: 15 residues. Trimming took off 0 bases at V and 1 base at J, with 8 bases between the two ends. The CDR3 nucleotides read TGTGCCAGCAGCGTAGGGTCGAGGTCCTACAATGAGCAGTTCTTC. It translates to CASSVGSRSYNEQFF.

This clone showed up just a few times. V gene TRBV19 combines with J gene TRBJ1-5; no definite D call. Germline V gene sequence: CDR1 LNHDA, CDR2 SQIVND (reference sequence). V was cut by 3 bases and J by 2 bases, with 8 bases left in between. CDR3 length: 14 amino acids. The CDR3 loop is CASSIPRGNQPQHF. The CDR3 DNA follows: TGTGCCAGTAGTATCCCTCGGGGCAATCAGCCCCAGCATTTT.

This chain joins TRBV7-9 and TRBJ2-3, with TRBD1 matching over 9 bases. V lost 10 bases to trimming and J lost 3 bases; unmatched junction nucleotides: 8. The CDR3 length is 14 residues. The germline gives CDR1 SEHNR, CDR2 FQNEAQ (reference sequence). CDR3 amino acids: CANAQGQGTDTQYF. The CDR3 bases are TGTGCCAACGCCCAAGGACAGGGGACAGATACGCAGTATTTT.

There are a few counts of this clone. CDR3 nucleotide sequence: TGTGCCAGCAGCGTAAATGGACAGGGGCAGGATGAGCAGTTCTTC. Translating gives CASSVNGQGQDEQFF. The J gene is TRBJ2-1, the V gene TRBV9; the match to TRBD1 covers 9 bases. With 1 base clipped from V and 8 bases from J, the junction kept 7 bases outside the gene matches. This CDR3 region has 15 residues. The germline CDR1 and CDR2 sequences are SGDLS and YYNGEE.